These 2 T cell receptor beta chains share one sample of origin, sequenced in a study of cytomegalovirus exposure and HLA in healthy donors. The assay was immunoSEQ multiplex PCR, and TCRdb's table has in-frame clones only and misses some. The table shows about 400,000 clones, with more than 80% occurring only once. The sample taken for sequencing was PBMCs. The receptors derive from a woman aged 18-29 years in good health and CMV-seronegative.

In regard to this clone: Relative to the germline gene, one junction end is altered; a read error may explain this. The CDR3 loop reads CAGRQGASYQPQHF. CDR3 DNA: TGTGCCGGCAGACAGGGGGCTTCGTATCAGCCCCAGCATTTT. The chain uses TRBV6-5 and TRBJ1-5, with 10 bases lining up with TRBD1. The CDR3 runs to 14 residues. Germline V CDR1 and CDR2: MNHEY, SVGAGI.

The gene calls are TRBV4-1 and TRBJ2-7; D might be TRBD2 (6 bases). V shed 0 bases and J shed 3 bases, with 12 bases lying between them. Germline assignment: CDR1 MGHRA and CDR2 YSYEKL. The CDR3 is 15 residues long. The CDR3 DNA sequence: TGCGCCAGCAGCCAAGATCGGTCCGGGGGCTACGAGCAGTACTTC. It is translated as CASSQDRSGGYEQYF.